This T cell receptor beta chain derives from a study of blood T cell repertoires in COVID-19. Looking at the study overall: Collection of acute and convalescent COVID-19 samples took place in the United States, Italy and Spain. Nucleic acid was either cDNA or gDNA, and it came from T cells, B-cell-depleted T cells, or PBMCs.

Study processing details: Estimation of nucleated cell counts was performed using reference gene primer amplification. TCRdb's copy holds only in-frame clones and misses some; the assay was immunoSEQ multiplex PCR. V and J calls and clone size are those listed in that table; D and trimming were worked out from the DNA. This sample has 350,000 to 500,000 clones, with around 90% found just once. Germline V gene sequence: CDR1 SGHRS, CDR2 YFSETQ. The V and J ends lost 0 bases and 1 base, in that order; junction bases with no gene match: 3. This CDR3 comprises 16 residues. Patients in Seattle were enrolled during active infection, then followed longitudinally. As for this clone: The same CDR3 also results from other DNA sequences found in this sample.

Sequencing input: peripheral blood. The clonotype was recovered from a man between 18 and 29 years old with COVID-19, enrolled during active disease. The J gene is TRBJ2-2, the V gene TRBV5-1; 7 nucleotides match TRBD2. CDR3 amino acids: CASSLVAGGNTGELFF. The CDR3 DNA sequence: TGCGCCAGCAGCTTGGTAGCGGGTGGGAACACCGGGGAGCTGTTTTTT. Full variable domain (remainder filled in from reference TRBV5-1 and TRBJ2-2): KAGVTQTPRYLIKTRGQQVTLSCSPISGHRSVSWYQQTPGQGLQFLFEYFSETQRNKGNFPGRFSGRQFSNSRSEMNVSTLELGDSALYLCASSLVAGGNTGELFFGEGSRLTVL.